The 25 T cell receptor beta chains given below trace back to one sample, sequenced in a study of T-cell reconstitution after alpha-beta-depleted transplantation in children. The library targeted TCRbeta and was prepared with unique molecular identifiers. TCRdb used MiXCR to reprocess the PCR reads, holding one entry per CDR3 protein. The sample records 200,000 to 300,000 distinct CDR3 sequences, less than 9% being singletons. The input for sequencing was PBMCs, mostly from graft donor cells, taken 180 days after TCRalphabeta/CD19-depleted stem cell transplant. The receptors come from a male patient aged 10-17 years who had a stem cell transplant for acute lymphoblastic leukemia, so the T cells may come from the graft donor.

This clonotype has a count of ten or more. This rearrangement joins TRBV28 to TRBJ2-4; a possible D gene is TRBD1 (6 bases). V was trimmed by 6 bases and J by 8 bases, leaving 17 bases between them. Germline CDR1 and CDR2: MDHEN and SYDVKM. This CDR3 comprises 14 residues. CDR3 nucleotides: TGTGCCAGCAGGGATCAGGGGCGTTGGGACATTCAGTACTTC. It codes for CASRDQGRWDIQYF.

This clonotype was found many times. The V gene is TRBV29-1, the J gene TRBJ2-2; D is unresolved. The CDR3 is 14 residues long. Germline CDR1 is SQVTM and CDR2 is ANQGSEA. V was trimmed by 4 bases and J by 0 bases, leaving 9 bases between them. The CDR3 bases are TGCAGCGTTGGGGCGGCACCGAACACCGGGGAGCTGTTTTTT. Translated: CSVGAAPNTGELFF.

This clonotype was counted at least ten times. This chain joins TRBV7-9 and TRBJ2-5, with D perhaps matching TRBD2 (6 bases). The germline V gene has CDR1 SEHNR and CDR2 FQNEAQ (reference sequence). The CDR3 has 14 residues. Deletions cut 5 bases from V and 5 bases from J, with 15 bases between. The CDR3 reads CASSPGLSTETQYF. DNA of the CDR3: TGTGCCAGCAGCCCGGGACTTTCGACGGAGACCCAGTACTTC.

This clonotype was seen repeatedly, ten times or more. The genes are TRBV18 and TRBJ2-2; 7 bases agree with TRBD2. The CDR3 extends over 15 amino acids. Germline CDR1 and CDR2: KGHSH and LQKENI. The V segment lost 1 base and the J segment 5 bases; nucleotides outside the gene matches: 4. CDR3 DNA sequence: TGTGCCAGCTCACCACGACTAGCCGGTACCGGGGAGCTGTTTTTT. This translates into CASSPRLAGTGELFF.

This clonotype was seen at least ten times. V usage is TRBV20-1 and J usage is TRBJ2-3, with 9 bases matching TRBD2. The CDR3 length is 14 residues. V lost 3 bases and J lost 5; bases outside the gene matches: 6. Germline values: CDR1 DFQATT, CDR2 SNEGSKA (reference sequence). CDR3 bases: TGCAGTGCTAGTACTAGCGGGCGTCAAGATACGCAGTATTTT. This gives the protein CSASTSGRQDTQYF.

Ten or more counts support this clonotype. V is TRBV7-9 and J is TRBJ1-2; maybe TRBD1 (6 bases). Looked up from germline, CDR1 is SEHNR and CDR2 is FQNEAQ (reference sequence). V lost 5 bases and J lost 0, with 13 bases in between. CDR3 length: 15 amino acids. CDR3 residues: CASSIVTGPNYGYTF. The CDR3 nucleotides read TGTGCCAGCAGCATAGTGACAGGCCCTAACTATGGCTACACCTTC.

Details on this clonotype: Possible read error: a much larger clone is one base away. The chain employs TRBV6-1 and TRBJ1-6, with TRBD1 as a possible D gene (5 bases). Trimming took off 6 bases at V and 11 bases at J, with 20 bases between the two ends. Germline CDR1 reads MNHNS; CDR2 reads SASEGT. This CDR3 is 15 amino acids long. DNA for the CDR3: TGTGCCAGCAGCCCCCGGGGGGATGCGAGTGCACCCCTCCACTTT. Amino acid sequence: CASSPRGDASAPLHF.

There are many counts of this clonotype. The rearrangement uses TRBV2 and TRBJ2-1; D uncertain. Per the germline V gene, CDR1 is SNHLY and CDR2 is FYNNEI. The germline V and J ends were trimmed by 7 bases and 5 bases, with 9 bases remaining between them. The CDR3 extends over 12 amino acids. DNA for the CDR3: TGTGCCAGCACTTCCAGAAACAATGAGCAGTTCTTC. Its protein product is CASTSRNNEQFF.

This clonotype has ten or more counts. J is TRBJ2-7 and V is TRBV7-6, with D possibly called TRBD1 or TRBD2 (6 bases each). Germline V gene data show CDR1 as SGHVS and CDR2 as FNYEAQ. This CDR3 has 15 residues. V was trimmed by 5 bases and J by 4 bases, leaving 18 bases between them. CDR3 sequence (DNA): TGTGCCAGCAGCCCCGGGGACACGGGGGTTTACGAGCAGTACTTC. This translates into CASSPGDTGVYEQYF.

The chain carries TRBV7-2 and TRBJ1-1; 8 bases fit TRBD1. Germline V gene lookup returns CDR1 SGHTA and CDR2 FQGNSA. This CDR3 region has 13 residues. The J segment lost 5 bases and the V segment lost 2 bases, leaving 1 base of the junction unmatched. The CDR3 is CASSLRQGTEAFF. The CDR3 nucleotides read TGTGCCAGCAGCTTACGACAGGGGACTGAAGCTTTCTTT.

This clonotype was detected ten times or more. The chain joins TRBV11-2 to TRBJ1-6, with TRBD1 as a possible D gene (6 bases). Trimming stripped 1 base from V and 9 bases from J, with 16 bases between. CDR3 length equals 16 residues. The V gene's germline CDR1 is SGHAT and CDR2 FQNNGV. CDR3 nucleotides: TGTGCCAGCAGCTTAGCATTCACAGGGAACGGTTCACCCCTCCACTTT. Amino acids: CASSLAFTGNGSPLHF.

The sample holds many counts of this clonotype. As DNA, the CDR3 is TGTGCCAGCAGTGAATACGGGGGAGGGACTGAAGCTTTCTTT. Translating gives CASSEYGGGTEAFF. The genes are TRBV25-1 and TRBJ1-1; D may be TRBD1 (5 bases). CDR1 and CDR2 from the germline V gene are MGHDK and SYGVNS. Deletions cut 0 bases from V and 5 bases from J, with 10 bases between. This CDR3 contains 14 residues. Looking up the rest from reference TRBV25-1 and TRBJ1-1 gives the full variable domain: EADIYQTPRYLVIGTGKKITLECSQTMGHDKMYWYQQDPGMELHLIHYSYGVNSTEKGDLSSESTVSRIRTEHFPLTLESARPSHTSQYLCASSEYGGGTEAFFGQGTRLTVV.

This clonotype was seen ten or more times. The genes are TRBV29-1 and TRBJ2-1, with a weak D call TRBD2 (5 bases). V lost 7 bases, J lost 0 bases, and 13 bases lay in between. There are 14 residues in the CDR3. The germline gives CDR1 SQVTM, CDR2 ANQGSEA. The CDR3 reads CSGRGLSSYNEQFF. CDR3 DNA sequence: TGCAGCGGACGGGGATTGAGCTCCTACAATGAGCAGTTCTTC.

The table lists this clonotype with many counts. V usage is TRBV5-1 and J usage is TRBJ2-7, with D perhaps TRBD1 (5 bases). The V end was cut by 4 bases, the J end by 0 bases, with 14 bases between. The germline V gene has CDR1 SGHRS and CDR2 YFSETQ. The CDR3 loop spans 15 amino acids. This CDR3 is CASSPIPDNSYEQYF. The CDR3 bases are TGCGCCAGCAGCCCCATACCGGACAACTCCTACGAGCAGTACTTC.

Ten or more counts support this clonotype. This chain joins TRBV7-8 and TRBJ2-5, with D maybe TRBD1 (6 bases). The CDR3 extends over 14 amino acids. Germline-derived CDR1 and CDR2 are SGHVS and FQNEAQ. Trimming removed 0 bases from V and 10 bases from J, with 15 bases in between. The DNA for the CDR3 is TGTGCCAGCAGCTTAGCGAGAGGGGGACACGACCAGTACTTC. As protein: CASSLARGGHDQYF.

The rearrangement links TRBV2 to TRBJ2-7; 11 nucleotides agree with TRBD1. Germline CDR1 is SNHLY and CDR2 is FYNNEI. The V gene end was trimmed by 8 bases and the J gene end by 2 bases; junction bases not matched to a gene: 2. The CDR3 is 13 residues long. CDR3 region: CASGTGGTYEQYF. Written as DNA, the CDR3 is TGTGCCAGCGGGACAGGGGGGACCTACGAGCAGTACTTC.

At least ten counts were recorded for this clonotype. The chain carries TRBV9 and TRBJ1-4; D gene unclear. CDR1 and CDR2 from the germline V gene are SGDLS and YYNGEE. Trimming shortened V by 3 bases and J by 4 bases, and 19 bases separated the two germline ends. The CDR3 covers 17 residues. CDR3 loop: CASSGTFRASDNEKLFF. The CDR3 bases are TGTGCCAGCAGCGGAACCTTCAGAGCCTCGGATAATGAAAAACTGTTTTTT.

In this sample, this clonotype turned up many times. The chain is built from TRBV12-3 or TRBV12-4 and TRBJ1-1, with D tentatively TRBD1 (5 bases). The V end lost 6 bases, the J end lost 1 base, and 18 bases lay between the germline ends. The CDR3 has 16 amino acids. CDR3 loop: CASSSVIGVSNTEAFF. DNA of the CDR3: TGTGCCAGCAGCTCCGTAATAGGGGTGTCGAACACTGAAGCTTTCTTT.

This clonotype was recorded at least ten times. V gene TRBV7-2 combines with J gene TRBJ1-1, with D possibly TRBD1 on 6 matching bases. The length of the CDR3 is 14 residues. The germline V and J ends were trimmed by 5 bases and 5 bases, with 15 bases remaining between them. Germline CDR1 is SGHTA and CDR2 is FQGNSA. In nucleotides, the CDR3 is TGTGCCAGCAGCCCTCGGGGGGCTCGAACTGAAGCTTTCTTT. Protein: CASSPRGARTEAFF.

This clonotype was seen repeatedly, ten times or more. The rearrangement uses TRBV7-2 and TRBJ2-1; 15 nucleotides match TRBD2. The germline gives CDR1 SGHTA, CDR2 FQGNSA. This CDR3 contains 19 residues. Trimming took 0 bases from V and 9 from J; bases not matched to a gene: 12. The DNA for the CDR3 is TGTGCCAGCAGCTTAGCGGCGGGGACTAGCGGGGGGTTTAGGCGTGAGCAGTTCTTC. Translated, it gives CASSLAAGTSGGFRREQFF.

This clonotype showed up many times. CDR3 nucleotides: TGCGCCAGCAGCTTGTTAGCGGGAAGTACTGGCAATGAGCAGTTCTTC. It is translated as CASSLLAGSTGNEQFF. The V gene is TRBV5-1, the J gene TRBJ2-1; 8 bases agree with TRBD2. After removal of 1 base from V and 6 bases from J, the junction contained 9 bases not matched to a gene. The CDR3 consists of 16 residues. Germline V gene lookup returns CDR1 SGHRS and CDR2 YFSETQ.

With regard to this clonotype: It may be a read error: a sequence one base away is much more abundant. The chain couples TRBV6-5 to TRBJ2-2, with a weak D call TRBD2 (6 bases). CDR1 MNHEY and CDR2 SVGAGI come from the germline V gene. The CDR3 is made up of 14 amino acids. The chain's CDR3 is CASSYVVNTGEVFF. In nucleotides, the CDR3 is TGTGCCAGCAGTTACGTAGTGAACACCGGGGAGGTGTTTTTT.

This clonotype was recorded many times. The V and J genes are TRBV3-1 and TRBJ1-2, with no clear D. Germline V gives CDR1 LGHDT, CDR2 YNNKEL (reference sequence). The CDR3 covers 17 residues. The V and J ends lost 1 base and 4 bases respectively, with 19 bases between them. The CDR3 spells CASSQGWSAPDGYGYTF. The CDR3 DNA sequence: TGTGCCAGCAGCCAAGGGTGGTCGGCACCGGATGGCTATGGCTACACCTTC.

This clonotype was detected many times. V is TRBV4-2 and J is TRBJ2-3, with 15 nucleotides matching TRBD2. Trimming cost V 0 bases and J 4 bases; bases outside gene matches: 5. CDR1 and CDR2 from the germline V gene are LGHNA and YNFKEQ. This CDR3 region has 18 residues. CDR3 coding DNA: TGTGCCAGCAGCCAAGATCCCTGGACTAGCGGGGGGGCAGATACGCAGTATTTT. Encoded protein: CASSQDPWTSGGADTQYF.

This clonotype was found many times. The rearrangement links TRBV5-1 to TRBJ1-1; a possible D gene is TRBD1 (6 bases). V lost 0 bases to trimming and J lost 8 bases, with 14 bases between them. The germline CDR1 and CDR2 sequences are SGHRS and YFSETQ. CDR3 length: 14 amino acids. This CDR3 is CASSLAPGTKEAFF. The CDR3 nucleotides are TGCGCCAGCAGCTTGGCACCCGGGACAAAAGAAGCTTTCTTT.